These T cell receptor beta chains were read from a single sample in a study of T cells after yellow fever vaccination. MiXCR, run by TCRdb on the 5' RACE reads, gives a single entry per CDR3 protein. This table holds about 130,000 distinct CDR3 sequences, around 6.3% found once. Sample: CD4+ T cells sorted from PBMCs, taken 10 days after the yellow fever booster vaccination. The receptors originated from a man aged 30 to 45 who received the YFV17D yellow fever vaccine. CDR3s include the opening cysteine and the closing phenylalanine or tryptophan. Each record gives: J gene, V gene, D gene, clone size, CDR3 protein, CDR3 DNA. A D gene is named only where the DNA matches it firmly. For some rows the clone size is stated as once, few or many, or as a class when expanded; others skip it.

j_gene: TRBJ1-4
v_gene: TRBV20-1
d_gene: .
abundance: many
CDR3aa: CSARLAVGHGYEKLFF
CDR3nt: TGCAGTGCTAGACTCGCGGTAGGACACGGATATGAAAAACTGTTTTTT

j_gene: TRBJ1-1
v_gene: TRBV18
d_gene: .
abundance: .
CDR3aa: CASSPQTENTEAFF
CDR3nt: TGTGCCAGCTCACCCCAAACGGAGAACACTGAAGCTTTCTTT

j_gene: TRBJ2-1
v_gene: TRBV7-8
d_gene: TRBD2
abundance: many
CDR3aa: CASSPLLAGGGGQFF
CDR3nt: TGTGCCAGCAGCCCCTTACTAGCGGGAGGAGGAGGGCAGTTCTTC

j_gene: TRBJ2-1
v_gene: TRBV20-1
d_gene: .
abundance: many
CDR3aa: CSASLGASYNEQFF
CDR3nt: TGCAGTGCTAGCTTAGGGGCGTCCTACAATGAGCAGTTCTTC

j_gene: TRBJ2-7
v_gene: TRBV10-3
d_gene: .
abundance: many
CDR3aa: CAASRGYEQYF
CDR3nt: TGTGCCGCCTCTCGAGGCTACGAGCAGTACTTC

j_gene: TRBJ2-1
v_gene: TRBV23-1
d_gene: .
abundance: many
CDR3aa: CASSLTRDSGSGANEQFF
CDR3nt: TGCGCCAGCAGCCTAACCCGGGACAGCGGGAGTGGGGCCAATGAGCAGTTCTTC

j_gene: TRBJ2-5
v_gene: TRBV5-4
d_gene: TRBD1
abundance: .
CDR3aa: CASSPRTGGETQYF
CDR3nt: TGTGCCAGCAGCCCCCGGACAGGGGGAGAGACCCAGTACTTC

j_gene: TRBJ2-3
v_gene: TRBV5-1
d_gene: .
abundance: many
CDR3aa: CASSLAWVGTDTQYF
CDR3nt: TGCGCCAGCAGCTTGGCCTGGGTGGGCACAGATACGCAGTATTTT

j_gene: TRBJ2-1
v_gene: TRBV6-2/TRBV6-3
d_gene: .
abundance: many
CDR3aa: CASSSPEAQTYNEQFF
CDR3nt: TGTGCCAGCAGTTCCCCGGAGGCCCAAACTTACAATGAGCAGTTCTTC

j_gene: TRBJ1-1
v_gene: TRBV5-1
d_gene: .
abundance: many
CDR3aa: CASSLLGPEAFF
CDR3nt: TGCGCCAGCAGCTTGTTAGGTCCTGAAGCTTTCTTT

j_gene: TRBJ2-7
v_gene: TRBV29-1
d_gene: .
abundance: .
CDR3aa: CSVESGQREQYF
CDR3nt: TGCAGCGTTGAGAGTGGACAGCGCGAGCAGTACTTC

j_gene: TRBJ2-4
v_gene: TRBV6-5
d_gene: TRBD1
abundance: many
CDR3aa: CASSYSDRGLNIQYF
CDR3nt: TGTGCCAGCAGTTACTCGGACAGGGGGCTCAACATTCAGTACTTC

j_gene: TRBJ2-1
v_gene: TRBV20-1
d_gene: .
abundance: many
CDR3aa: CSARDMAGRSNEQFF
CDR3nt: TGCAGTGCTAGAGATATGGCGGGAAGGAGCAATGAGCAGTTCTTC

j_gene: TRBJ2-3
v_gene: TRBV12-3/TRBV12-4
d_gene: .
abundance: few
CDR3aa: CASSFIWKRSTDTQYF
CDR3nt: TGTGCCAGCAGTTTCATTTGGAAGCGGTCCACAGATACGCAGTATTTT

j_gene: TRBJ2-1
v_gene: TRBV7-9
d_gene: TRBD2
abundance: many
CDR3aa: CASSLQGTSRLYNEQFF
CDR3nt: TGTGCCAGCAGCTTACAAGGGACTAGCAGACTCTACAATGAGCAGTTCTTC

j_gene: TRBJ2-7
v_gene: TRBV4-2
d_gene: .
abundance: many
CDR3aa: CASSQENRERYEQYF
CDR3nt: TGTGCCAGCAGCCAAGAAAATCGGGAGCGGTACGAGCAGTACTTC

j_gene: TRBJ1-2
v_gene: TRBV20-1
d_gene: .
abundance: many
CDR3aa: CSARRGTRGYGYTF
CDR3nt: TGCAGTGCTAGGAGAGGGACCCGCGGCTATGGCTACACCTTC

j_gene: TRBJ2-5
v_gene: TRBV5-1
d_gene: TRBD1
abundance: many
CDR3aa: CASSGGQGRKETQYF
CDR3nt: TGCGCCAGCAGCGGGGGACAGGGGCGCAAAGAGACCCAGTACTTC

j_gene: TRBJ2-2
v_gene: TRBV2
d_gene: .
abundance: many
CDR3aa: CASSGGRPNTGELFF
CDR3nt: TGTGCCAGCAGTGGAGGCAGGCCGAACACCGGGGAGCTGTTTTTT

j_gene: TRBJ1-2
v_gene: TRBV4-3
d_gene: .
abundance: many
CDR3aa: CASSQEKQSYGYTF
CDR3nt: TGCGCCAGCAGCCAAGAAAAACAGAGCTATGGCTACACCTTC

j_gene: TRBJ2-3
v_gene: TRBV20-1
d_gene: TRBD2
abundance: many
CDR3aa: CSATRWTSGGSTDTQYF
CDR3nt: TGCAGTGCTACCCGGTGGACTAGCGGGGGGAGCACAGATACGCAGTATTTT

j_gene: TRBJ2-1
v_gene: TRBV10-1
d_gene: .
abundance: many
CDR3aa: CASSESGRGSYNEQFF
CDR3nt: TGCGCCAGCAGTGAGTCGGGCAGGGGATCCTACAATGAGCAGTTCTTC

j_gene: TRBJ2-7
v_gene: TRBV14
d_gene: TRBD1
abundance: many
CDR3aa: CASSLDRDEQYF
CDR3nt: TGTGCCAGCAGCCTGGACAGGGACGAGCAGTACTTC

j_gene: TRBJ2-1
v_gene: TRBV18
d_gene: TRBD2
abundance: many
CDR3aa: CASSPLAAGGSYNEQFF
CDR3nt: TGTGCCAGCTCACCACTCGCAGCGGGAGGATCCTACAATGAGCAGTTCTTC

j_gene: TRBJ2-1
v_gene: TRBV20-1
d_gene: .
abundance: many
CDR3aa: CSAPSGQGHNEQFF
CDR3nt: TGCAGTGCCCCCAGCGGGCAGGGACACAATGAGCAGTTCTTC

j_gene: TRBJ2-5
v_gene: TRBV11-2
d_gene: .
abundance: many
CDR3aa: CASSLKKSGLPYQETQYF
CDR3nt: TGTGCCAGCAGCTTAAAAAAATCAGGGCTCCCGTACCAAGAGACCCAGTACTTC

j_gene: TRBJ1-2
v_gene: TRBV27
d_gene: .
abundance: many
CDR3aa: CASSPSAAGGYTF
CDR3nt: TGTGCCAGCAGTCCCTCGGCGGCGGGGGGCTACACCTTC

j_gene: TRBJ2-1
v_gene: TRBV28
d_gene: .
abundance: many
CDR3aa: CASRGRDRSYNEQFF
CDR3nt: TGTGCCAGCAGGGGGAGGGACAGGTCTTACAATGAGCAGTTCTTC